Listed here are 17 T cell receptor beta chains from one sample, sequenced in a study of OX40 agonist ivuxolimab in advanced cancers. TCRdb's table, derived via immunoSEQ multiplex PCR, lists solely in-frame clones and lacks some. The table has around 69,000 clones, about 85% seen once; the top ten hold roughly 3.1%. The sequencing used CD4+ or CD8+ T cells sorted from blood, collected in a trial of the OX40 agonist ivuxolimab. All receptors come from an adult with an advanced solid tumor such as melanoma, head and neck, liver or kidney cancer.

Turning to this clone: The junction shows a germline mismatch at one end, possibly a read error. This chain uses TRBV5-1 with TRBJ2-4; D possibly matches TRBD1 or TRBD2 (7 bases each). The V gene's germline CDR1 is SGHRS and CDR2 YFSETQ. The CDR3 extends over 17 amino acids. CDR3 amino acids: CASRERDSPKAKSIQYF. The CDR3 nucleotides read TGCGCCAGCAGGGAGCGGGACAGCCCCAAAGCCAAAAGCATTCAGTACTTC.

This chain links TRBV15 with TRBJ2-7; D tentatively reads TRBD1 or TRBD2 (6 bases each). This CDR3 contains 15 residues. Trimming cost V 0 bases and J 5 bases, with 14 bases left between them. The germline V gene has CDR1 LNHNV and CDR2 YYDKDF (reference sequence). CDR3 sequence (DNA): TGTGCCACCAGCAGAGATGGAGGGGGAGGAGACGAGCAGTACTTC. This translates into CATSRDGGGGDEQYF.

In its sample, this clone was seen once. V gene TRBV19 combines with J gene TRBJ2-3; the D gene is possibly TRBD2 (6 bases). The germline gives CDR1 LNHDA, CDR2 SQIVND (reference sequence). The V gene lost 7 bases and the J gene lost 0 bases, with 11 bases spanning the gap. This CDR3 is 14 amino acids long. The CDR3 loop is CASTGLSSTDTQYF. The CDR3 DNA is TGTGCCAGTACGGGACTCTCAAGCACAGATACGCAGTATTTT.

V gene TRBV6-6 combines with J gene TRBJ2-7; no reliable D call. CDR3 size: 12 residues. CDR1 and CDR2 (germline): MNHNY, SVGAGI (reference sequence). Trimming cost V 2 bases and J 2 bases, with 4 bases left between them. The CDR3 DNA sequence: TGTGCCAGCAGTTACGCGGCCTACGAGCAGTACTTC. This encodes CASSYAAYEQYF.

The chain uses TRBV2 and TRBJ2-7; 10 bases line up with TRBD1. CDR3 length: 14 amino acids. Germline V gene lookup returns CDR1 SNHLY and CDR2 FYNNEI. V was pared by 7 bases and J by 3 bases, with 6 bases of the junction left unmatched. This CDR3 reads CASTEGTGVYEQYF. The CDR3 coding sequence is TGTGCCAGCACAGAAGGGACAGGGGTCTACGAGCAGTACTTC. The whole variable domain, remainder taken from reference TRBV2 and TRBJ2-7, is EPEVTQTPSHQVTQMGQEVILRCVPISNHLYFYWYRQILGQKVEFLVSFYNNEISEKSEIFDDQFSVERPDGSNFTLKIRSTKLEDSAMYFCASTEGTGVYEQYFGPGTRLTVT.

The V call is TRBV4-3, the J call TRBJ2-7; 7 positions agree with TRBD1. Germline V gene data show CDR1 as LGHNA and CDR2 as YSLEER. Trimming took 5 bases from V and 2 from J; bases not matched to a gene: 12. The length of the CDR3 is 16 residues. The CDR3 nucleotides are TGCGCCAGCAGCTCCGCTAAAACCACAGGGGCCTACGAGCAGTACTTC. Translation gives CASSSAKTTGAYEQYF.

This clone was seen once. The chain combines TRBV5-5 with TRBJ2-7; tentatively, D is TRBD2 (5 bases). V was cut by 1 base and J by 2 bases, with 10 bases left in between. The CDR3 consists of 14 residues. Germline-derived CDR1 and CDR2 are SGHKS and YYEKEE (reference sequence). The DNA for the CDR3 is TGTGCCAGCAGCTTGAGGCGGGCCCCCTACGAGCAGTACTTC. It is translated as CASSLRRAPYEQYF.

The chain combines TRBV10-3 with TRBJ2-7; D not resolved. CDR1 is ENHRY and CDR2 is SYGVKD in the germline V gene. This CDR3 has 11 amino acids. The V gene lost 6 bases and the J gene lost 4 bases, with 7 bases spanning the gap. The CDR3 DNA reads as TGTGCCATCAGGCAGGTTTACGAGCAGTACTTC. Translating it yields CAIRQVYEQYF.

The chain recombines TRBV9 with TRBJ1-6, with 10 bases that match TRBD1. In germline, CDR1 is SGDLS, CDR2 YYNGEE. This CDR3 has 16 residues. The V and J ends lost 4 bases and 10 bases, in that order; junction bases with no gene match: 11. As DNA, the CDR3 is TGTGCCAGCAGCCCGGGTGGGGGGACAGGGGCCTCACCCCTCCACTTT. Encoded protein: CASSPGGGTGASPLHF. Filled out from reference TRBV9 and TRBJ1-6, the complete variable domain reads DSGVTQTPKHLITATGQRVTLRCSPRSGDLSVYWYQQSLDQGLQFLIQYYNGEERAKGNILERFSAQQFPDLHSELNLSSLELGDSALYFCASSPGGGTGASPLHFGNGTRLTVT.

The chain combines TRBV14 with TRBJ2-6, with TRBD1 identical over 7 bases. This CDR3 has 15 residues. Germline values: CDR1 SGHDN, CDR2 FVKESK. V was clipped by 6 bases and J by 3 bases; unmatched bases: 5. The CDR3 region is CASRRQGDGANVLTF. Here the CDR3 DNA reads TGTGCCAGCAGACGACAGGGCGATGGGGCCAACGTCCTGACTTTC.

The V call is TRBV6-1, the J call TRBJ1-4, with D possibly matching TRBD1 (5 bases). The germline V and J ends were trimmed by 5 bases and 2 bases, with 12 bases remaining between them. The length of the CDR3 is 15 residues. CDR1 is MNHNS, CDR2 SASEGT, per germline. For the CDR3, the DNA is TGTGCCAGCAGTAGACAGAGAACTACTAATGAAAAACTGTTTTTT. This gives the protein CASSRQRTTNEKLFF.

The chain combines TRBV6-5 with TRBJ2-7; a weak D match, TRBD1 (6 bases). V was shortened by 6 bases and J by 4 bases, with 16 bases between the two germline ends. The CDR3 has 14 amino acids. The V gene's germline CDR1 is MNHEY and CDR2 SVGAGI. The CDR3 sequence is CASRTAGTTYEQYF. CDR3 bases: TGTGCCAGCAGGACAGCCGGGACAACGTACGAGCAGTACTTC.

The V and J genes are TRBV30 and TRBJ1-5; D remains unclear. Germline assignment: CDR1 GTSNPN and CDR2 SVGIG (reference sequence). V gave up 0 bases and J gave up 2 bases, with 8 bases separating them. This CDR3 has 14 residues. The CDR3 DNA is TGTGCCTGGAGTGTAGGAACGGGCAATCAGCCCCAGCATTTT. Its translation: CAWSVGTGNQPQHF.

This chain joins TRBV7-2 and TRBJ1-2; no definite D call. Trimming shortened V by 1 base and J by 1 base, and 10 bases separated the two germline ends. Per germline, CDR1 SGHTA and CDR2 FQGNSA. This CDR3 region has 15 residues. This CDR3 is CASSLVEGFNYGYTF. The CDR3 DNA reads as TGTGCCAGCAGCTTAGTCGAAGGGTTTAACTATGGCTACACCTTC.

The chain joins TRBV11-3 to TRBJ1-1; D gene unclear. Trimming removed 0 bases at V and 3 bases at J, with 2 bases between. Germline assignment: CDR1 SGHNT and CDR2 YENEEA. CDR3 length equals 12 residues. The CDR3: CASSLDDTEAFF. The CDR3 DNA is TGTGCCAGCAGCTTAGATGACACTGAAGCTTTCTTT.

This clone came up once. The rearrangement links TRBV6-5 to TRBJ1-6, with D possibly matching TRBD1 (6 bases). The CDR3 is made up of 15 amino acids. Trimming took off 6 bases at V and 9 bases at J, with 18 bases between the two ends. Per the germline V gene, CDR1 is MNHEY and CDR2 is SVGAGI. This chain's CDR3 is CASSPNQPGASPLHF. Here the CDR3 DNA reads TGTGCCAGCAGCCCAAATCAGCCAGGGGCTTCACCCCTCCACTTT.

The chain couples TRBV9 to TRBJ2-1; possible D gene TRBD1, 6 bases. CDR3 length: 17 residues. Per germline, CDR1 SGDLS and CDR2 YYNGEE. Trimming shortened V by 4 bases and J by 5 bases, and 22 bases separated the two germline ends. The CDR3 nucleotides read TGTGCCAGCAGCCGACTCCCTTGGGACACCTCGGACAATGAGCAGTTCTTC. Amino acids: CASSRLPWDTSDNEQFF. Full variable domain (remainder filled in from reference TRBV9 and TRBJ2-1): DSGVTQTPKHLITATGQRVTLRCSPRSGDLSVYWYQQSLDQGLQFLIQYYNGEERAKGNILERFSAQQFPDLHSELNLSSLELGDSALYFCASSRLPWDTSDNEQFFGPGTRLTVL.